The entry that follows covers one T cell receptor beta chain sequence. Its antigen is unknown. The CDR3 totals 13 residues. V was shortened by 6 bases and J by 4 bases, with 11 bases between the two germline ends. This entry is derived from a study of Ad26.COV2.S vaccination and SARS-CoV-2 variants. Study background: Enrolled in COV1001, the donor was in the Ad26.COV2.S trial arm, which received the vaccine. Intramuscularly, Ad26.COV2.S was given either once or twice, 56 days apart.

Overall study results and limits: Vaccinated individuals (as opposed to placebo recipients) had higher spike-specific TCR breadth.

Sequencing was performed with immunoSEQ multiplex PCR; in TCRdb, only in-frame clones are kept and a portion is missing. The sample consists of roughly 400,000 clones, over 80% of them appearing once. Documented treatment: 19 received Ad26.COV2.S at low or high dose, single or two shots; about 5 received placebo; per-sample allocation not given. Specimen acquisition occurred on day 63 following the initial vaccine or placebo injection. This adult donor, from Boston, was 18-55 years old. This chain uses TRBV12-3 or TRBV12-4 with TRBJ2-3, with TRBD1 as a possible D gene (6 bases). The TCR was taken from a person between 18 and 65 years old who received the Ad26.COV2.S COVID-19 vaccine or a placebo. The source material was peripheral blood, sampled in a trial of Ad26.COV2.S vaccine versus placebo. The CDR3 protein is CASRGHRADTQYF. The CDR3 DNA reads TGTGCCAGCAGGGGGCACAGGGCAGATACGCAGTATTTT.